What follows is one T cell receptor beta chain and its context. The antigen remains undetermined. Trimming at V came to 2 bases and at J to 5 bases, leaving 3 bases not matched to a gene. The CDR3 is 13 residues long. The germline V gene has CDR1 GTSNPN and CDR2 SVGIG (reference sequence). The sample originates from a study of cytomegalovirus exposure and HLA in healthy donors. Study results and limitations: Segments of the TCR beta V type were, in most cases, productive about 90% or about 30% of the time in an earlier analysis.

13 Jbeta primers and 60 Vbeta primers were used for the PCR. TCRdb's copy holds only in-frame clones and misses some; the assay was immunoSEQ multiplex PCR. This table holds 190,000 or so clones. This chain connects TRBV30 to TRBJ1-1, with TRBD1 matching 9 bases. The clonotype was recovered from a boy between 10 and 17 years old in good health and CMV-seronegative. Source material: PBMCs. The CDR3 is CAWSSDRGTEAFF. DNA for the CDR3: TGTGCCTGGAGTTCCGACAGGGGGACTGAAGCTTTCTTT.